This T cell receptor (beta chain) stems from a study of OX40 agonist ivuxolimab in advanced cancers. The assay was immunoSEQ multiplex PCR, and TCRdb's table has in-frame clones only and misses some. The sample consists of 77,000 or so clones, under 80% of them appearing once. The sample consisted of CD4+ or CD8+ T cells sorted from blood, taken in a trial of the OX40 agonist ivuxolimab. This TCR derives from an adult with an advanced solid tumor such as melanoma, head and neck, liver or kidney cancer.

This CDR3 reads CASSQTGGAEGNTIYF. The CDR3 coding sequence is TGCGCCAGCAGCCAGACAGGGGGCGCCGAAGGAAACACCATATATTTT. This rearrangement joins TRBV4-3 to TRBJ1-3, with 10 bases matching TRBD1. This CDR3 is 16 amino acids long. Per germline, CDR1 LGHNA and CDR2 YSLEER. Germline trimming cut 3 bases from V and 4 bases from J; bases unmatched to any gene: 6.